This entry features one T cell receptor (beta chain) sequence. The data were obtained in a study of CD8+ T cells in alopecia areata. Whole-study context: Each day, treated patients took oral tofacitinib twice, at 5 to 10 mg per dose.

Trimming removed 2 bases from V and 3 bases from J, with 10 bases in between. Germline V gene data show CDR1 as MNHEY and CDR2 as SMNVEV (reference sequence). The CDR3 loop spans 14 amino acids. Treatment specified: oral pan-JAK inhibitor, 5-10 mg twice daily. Reverse transcription of extracted RNA yielded cDNA, which provided the sequencing template. The data were produced by immunoSEQ multiplex PCR, yet TCRdb's version contains in-frame clones alone and is incomplete. The sample carries about 140,000 clones, roughly 86% recorded once. V gene TRBV27 combines with J gene TRBJ1-1, with D uncertain. The TCR was taken from a human donor with alopecia areata. The sequenced sample was CD8+ T cells sorted from blood, obtained at week 4, from a patient treated with tofacitinib. The CDR3 coding sequence is TGTGCCAGCAGTTTACTATGGGGTTACACTGAAGCTTTCTTT. Translating gives CASSLLWGYTEAFF.